At least ten counts were recorded for the clone carrying this T cell receptor beta chain. Its antigen remains unknown. This sample stems from a study of beta chain features in type 1 diabetes. General observations from the study: Whether TCRB rearrangement is influenced by HLA type was left unresolved in this analysis.

The CDR3 sequence is 13 residues long. Between the trimmed V and J ends, which lost 1 base and 3 bases, there was a span of 6 bases. Per germline, CDR1 SGHDN and CDR2 FVKESK. A sort by CD45RO/CCR7/CD25/CD127/CD95/CD27 yielded CD4+ naive, central memory, regulatory and stem cell-like memory cells. Sequenced material consisted of expressed TCRB transcripts (all of the isolated RNA was reverse transcribed). Data came from immunoSEQ multiplex PCR; TCRdb stores just in-frame clones and leaves some out. There are under 350,000 clones in the sample; approximately 8.1% occur only once, and 0.9% to 1.2% lies in the top ten.

The sequence was obtained from a woman between 18 and 29 years old in good health. The chain employs TRBV14 and TRBJ1-2; no clear D. Sequenced material: central memory CD4+ T cells from blood. The CDR3 DNA sequence: TGTGCCAGCAGCCAAGCCTCGTACTATGGCTACACCTTC. Protein sequence: CASSQASYYGYTF.